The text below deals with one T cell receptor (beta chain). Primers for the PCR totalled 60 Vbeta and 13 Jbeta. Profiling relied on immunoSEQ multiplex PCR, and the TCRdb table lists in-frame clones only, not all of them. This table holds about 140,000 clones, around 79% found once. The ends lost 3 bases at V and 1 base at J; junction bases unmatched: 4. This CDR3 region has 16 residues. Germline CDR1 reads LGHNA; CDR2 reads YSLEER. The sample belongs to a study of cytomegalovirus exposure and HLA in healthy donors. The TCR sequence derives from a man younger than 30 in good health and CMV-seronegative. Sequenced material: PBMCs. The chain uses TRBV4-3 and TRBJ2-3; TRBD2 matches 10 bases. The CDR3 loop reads CASSQATSGGTDTQYF. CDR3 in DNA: TGCGCCAGCAGCCAGGCTACTAGCGGGGGCACAGATACGCAGTATTTT.